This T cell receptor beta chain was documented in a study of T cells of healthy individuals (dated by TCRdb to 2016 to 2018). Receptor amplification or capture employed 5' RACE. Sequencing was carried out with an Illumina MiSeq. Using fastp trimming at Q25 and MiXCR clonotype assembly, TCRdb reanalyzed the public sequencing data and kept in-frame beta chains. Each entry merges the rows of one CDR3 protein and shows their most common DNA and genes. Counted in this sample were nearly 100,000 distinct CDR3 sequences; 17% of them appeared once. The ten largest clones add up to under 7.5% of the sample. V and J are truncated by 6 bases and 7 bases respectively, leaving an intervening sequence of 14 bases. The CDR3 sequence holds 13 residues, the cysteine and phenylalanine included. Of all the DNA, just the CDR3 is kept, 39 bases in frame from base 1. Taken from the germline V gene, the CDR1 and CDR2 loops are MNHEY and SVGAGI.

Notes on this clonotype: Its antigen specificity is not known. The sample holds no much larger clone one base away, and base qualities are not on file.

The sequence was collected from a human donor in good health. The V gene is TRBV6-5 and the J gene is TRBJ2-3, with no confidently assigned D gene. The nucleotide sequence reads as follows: TGTGCCAGCAGACCACTGACATACAATACGCAGTATTTT. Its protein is CASRPLTYNTQYF.